This T cell receptor beta chain is from a study of blood T cell repertoires in COVID-19. About the research overall: PBMCs, B-cell-depleted T cells, or T cells provided the cDNA or gDNA that made up the material.

Assay used: immunoSEQ multiplex PCR; TCRdb lists only in-frame clones, some missing. The sample holds approximately 170,000 clones, less than 80% seen once. Per germline, CDR1 SGHRS and CDR2 YFSETQ. V lost 2 bases and J lost 4; bases outside the gene matches: 2. The CDR3 has 14 amino acids. The clonotype comes from a woman in her seventies in a cohort exposed to, infected with or recovered from COVID-19 (not recorded which). Sequencing input: PBMCs or T cells enriched from blood (not recorded which). The chain has TRBV5-1 and TRBJ2-3, with TRBD1 matching 9 bases. The CDR3 bases are TGCGCCAGCAGCTTTGGACAGGGGTCAGATACGCAGTATTTT. It yields the protein CASSFGQGSDTQYF.